This passage covers 14 T cell receptor beta chains from one sample sequenced in a study of long-term antiretroviral therapy in people with HIV. Investigators performed immunoSEQ version v3.0 at survey level. The data were produced by immunoSEQ multiplex PCR, yet TCRdb's version contains in-frame clones alone and is incomplete. The sample carries tens of thousands of clones, roughly 78% recorded once. The sequencing used unsorted PBMCs, collected 1.5 years before starting antiretroviral therapy. The receptors originated from a man aged 18 to 30 with HIV.

In its sample, this clone was seen a few times. The chain links TRBV18 to TRBJ2-2; 7 bases fit TRBD1. The CDR3 sequence is 16 residues long. Germline CDR1 is KGHSH and CDR2 is LQKENI. J gave up 1 base and V 0 bases, and 2 bases lay outside the gene matches. This CDR3 reads CASSPPGTVNTGELFF. The CDR3 nucleotides are TGTGCCAGCTCACCACCTGGGACAGTGAACACCGGGGAGCTGTTTTTT.

This clone was recorded once. The V gene is TRBV30, the J gene TRBJ2-1, with unresolved D. The CDR3 runs to 13 residues. V was shortened by 0 bases and J by 4 bases, with 7 bases between the two germline ends. Germline CDR1 reads GTSNPN; CDR2 reads SVGIG (reference sequence). This CDR3 is CAWSVGGYNEQFF. CDR3 sequence (DNA): TGTGCCTGGAGTGTAGGTGGGTACAATGAGCAGTTCTTC.

The chain's CDR3 is CASSYSSGEPYGYTF. As DNA, the CDR3 is TGTGCCAGCAGTTACTCTTCAGGGGAGCCCTATGGCTACACCTTC. This chain connects TRBV6-5 to TRBJ1-2, with D possibly TRBD1 on 6 matching bases. Germline CDR1 MNHEY, CDR2 SVGAGI. The CDR3 covers 15 residues. V lost 0 bases, J lost 4 bases, and 12 bases lay in between.

The chain has TRBV12-5 and TRBJ2-1; no definite D call. The germline CDR1 and CDR2 sequences are LGHNT and FRNRAP. The CDR3 is 12 residues long. V was trimmed by 2 bases and J by 5 bases, leaving 4 bases between them. CDR3 DNA sequence: TGTGCTAGTGGTTTGATCAACAATGAGCAGTTCTTC. Protein product: CASGLINNEQFF. The full variable domain, in which reference TRBV12-5 and TRBJ2-1 provide the parts outside the CDR3, is DARVTQTPRHKVTEMGQEVTMRCQPILGHNTVFWYRQTMMQGLELLAYFRNRAPLDDSGMPKDRFSAEMPDATLATLKIQPSEPRDSAVYFCASGLINNEQFFGPGTRLTVL.

The rearrangement links TRBV6-1 to TRBJ2-1, with D possibly matching TRBD2 (6 bases). V lost 3 bases and J lost 6, with 18 bases in between. The germline V gene has CDR1 MNHNS and CDR2 SASEGT. The CDR3 runs to 16 residues. The CDR3 here is CASSDRGWAFFNEQFF. The CDR3 nucleotides are TGTGCCAGCAGTGACCGGGGGTGGGCCTTTTTCAATGAGCAGTTCTTC.

The rearrangement joins TRBV30 to TRBJ2-5, with D possibly TRBD2 on 5 matching bases. V was clipped by 7 bases and J by 1 base, with 19 bases between them. CDR1 GTSNPN and CDR2 SVGIG come from the germline V gene (reference sequence). The CDR3 is made up of 15 amino acids. For the CDR3, the DNA is TGTGCCTCAACTAGGTGGGAGAGGACCCAAGAGACCCAGTACTTC. It encodes CASTRWERTQETQYF.

This clone has only one observation. The genes are TRBV30 and TRBJ2-3; 9 bases agree with TRBD1. The trim removed 8 bases at V and 3 bases at J, leaving 9 bases unmatched. The CDR3 has 14 residues. The germline V gene encodes CDR1 GTSNPN and CDR2 SVGIG (reference sequence). CDR3 residues: CAGIRDRVTDTQYF. DNA of the CDR3: TGTGCCGGCATCCGGGACAGGGTGACAGATACGCAGTATTTT.

This chain uses TRBV6-1 with TRBJ1-1; maybe TRBD1 (6 bases). Per germline, CDR1 MNHNS and CDR2 SASEGT. The CDR3 contains 15 residues. V was cut by 2 bases and J by 1 base, with 11 bases left in between. The CDR3 protein is CASSERQEPNTEAFF. The CDR3 DNA follows: TGTGCCAGCAGTGAAAGACAGGAACCGAACACTGAAGCTTTCTTT.

V is TRBV6-1 and J is TRBJ2-5, with D possibly matching TRBD2 (6 bases). The germline CDR1 and CDR2 sequences are MNHNS and SASEGT. This CDR3 contains 10 residues. Trimming shortened V by 8 bases and J by 5 bases, and 6 bases separated the two germline ends. CDR3 sequence: CASGGETQYF. CDR3 nucleotides: TGTGCCAGCGGAGGGGAGACCCAGTACTTC.

The chain couples TRBV5-1 to TRBJ2-2, with a weak D call TRBD2 (5 bases). The germline V and J ends were trimmed by 4 bases and 8 bases, with 21 bases remaining between them. Germline V gives CDR1 SGHRS, CDR2 YFSETQ. This CDR3 has 16 amino acids. The chain's CDR3 is CASSRWGAAEAGELFF. The CDR3 coding sequence is TGCGCCAGCAGCCGATGGGGAGCGGCAGAGGCGGGGGAGCTGTTTTTT.

This sequence joins TRBV11-2 and TRBJ2-7, with D hard to call. The length of the CDR3 is 14 residues. Trimming cost V 4 bases and J 4 bases, with 14 bases left between them. Germline CDR1 is SGHAT and CDR2 is FQNNGV. Written as DNA, the CDR3 is TGTGCCAGCAGCTATGTTCCTAGGAATTACGAGCAGTACTTC. Translation gives CASSYVPRNYEQYF.

The chain joins TRBV18 to TRBJ2-1, with 11 bases matching TRBD2. With 2 bases clipped from V and 4 bases from J, the junction kept 7 bases outside the gene matches. The CDR3 has 17 residues. The germline CDR1 and CDR2 sequences are KGHSH and LQKENI. The CDR3 DNA sequence: TGTGCCAGCTCACCAAGAACTAGCGGGAGAGGTTACAATGAGCAGTTCTTC. The encoded protein is CASSPRTSGRGYNEQFF. Supplemented by reference TRBV18 and TRBJ2-1, the full variable domain reads NAGVMQNPRHLVRRRGQEARLRCSPMKGHSHVYWYRQLPEEGLKFMVYLQKENIIDESGMPKERFSAEFPKEGPSILRIQQVVRGDSAAYFCASSPRTSGRGYNEQFFGPGTRLTVL.

This rearrangement joins TRBV19 to TRBJ1-1, with D perhaps matching TRBD1 (5 bases). The CDR3 runs to 16 residues. Per germline, CDR1 LNHDA and CDR2 SQIVND (reference sequence). V was trimmed by 10 bases and J by 3 bases, leaving 24 bases between them. The CDR3: CATRDPNKKGDTEAFF. The CDR3 nucleotides are TGTGCCACCAGGGACCCTAATAAGAAAGGAGACACTGAAGCTTTCTTT.

CDR3 loop: CASSLRSLGGGYTF. CDR3 coding DNA: TGTGCCAGCAGTTTACGTTCATTGGGGGGTGGCTACACCTTC. The genes are TRBV27 and TRBJ1-2; the D gene is possibly TRBD1 (5 bases). From germline, CDR1 is MNHEY and CDR2 SMNVEV (reference sequence). V was shortened by 2 bases and J by 7 bases, with 14 bases between the two germline ends. This CDR3 spans 14 amino acids.